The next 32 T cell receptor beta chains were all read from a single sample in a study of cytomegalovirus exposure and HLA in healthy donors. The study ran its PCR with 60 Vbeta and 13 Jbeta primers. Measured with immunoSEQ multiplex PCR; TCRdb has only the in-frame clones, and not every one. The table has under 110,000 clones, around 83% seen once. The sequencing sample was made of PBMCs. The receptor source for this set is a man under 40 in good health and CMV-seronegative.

The CDR3 is CASSLGTDRVIPGELFF. CDR3 sequence (DNA): TGTGCCAGCAGTCTCGGGACAGACCGGGTTATCCCCGGGGAGCTGTTTTTT. The rearrangement uses TRBV5-4 and TRBJ2-2; 7 nucleotides match TRBD1. Germline-derived CDR1 and CDR2 are SGHNT and YYREEE (reference sequence). The CDR3 has 17 residues. J gave up 6 bases and V 5 bases, and 16 bases lay outside the gene matches.

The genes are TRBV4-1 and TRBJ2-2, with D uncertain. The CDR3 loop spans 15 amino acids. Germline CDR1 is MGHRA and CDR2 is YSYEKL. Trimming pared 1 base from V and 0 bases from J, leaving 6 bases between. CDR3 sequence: CASSQVLSNTGELFF. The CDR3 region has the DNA TGCGCCAGCAGCCAAGTCTTGTCGAACACCGGGGAGCTGTTTTTT.

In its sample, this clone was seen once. The CDR3: CASSAGAGELFF. CDR3 bases: TGTGCCAGCAGCGCGGGGGCCGGGGAGCTGTTTTTT. This chain connects TRBV9 to TRBJ2-2, with D maybe TRBD2 (6 bases). CDR3 length equals 12 residues. Germline V gene lookup returns CDR1 SGDLS and CDR2 YYNGEE. The germline V and J ends were trimmed by 3 bases and 6 bases, with 6 bases remaining between them.

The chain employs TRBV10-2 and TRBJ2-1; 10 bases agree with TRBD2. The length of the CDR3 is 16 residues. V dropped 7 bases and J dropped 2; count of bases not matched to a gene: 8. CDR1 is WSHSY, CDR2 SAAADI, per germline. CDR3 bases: TGCGCCAGCAATCCCACCGGGACTAGCGCCTACAATGAGCAGTTCTTC. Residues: CASNPTGTSAYNEQFF.

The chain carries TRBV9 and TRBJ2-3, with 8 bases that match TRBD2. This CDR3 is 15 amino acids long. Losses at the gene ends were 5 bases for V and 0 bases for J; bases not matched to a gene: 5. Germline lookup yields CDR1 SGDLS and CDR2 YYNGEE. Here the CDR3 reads CASSGSSGSTDTQYF. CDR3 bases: TGTGCCAGCAGTGGATCTAGCGGGAGCACAGATACGCAGTATTTT. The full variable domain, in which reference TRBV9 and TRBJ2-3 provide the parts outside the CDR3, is DSGVTQTPKHLITATGQRVTLRCSPRSGDLSVYWYQQSLDQGLQFLIQYYNGEERAKGNILERFSAQQFPDLHSELNLSSLELGDSALYFCASSGSSGSTDTQYFGPGTRLTVL.

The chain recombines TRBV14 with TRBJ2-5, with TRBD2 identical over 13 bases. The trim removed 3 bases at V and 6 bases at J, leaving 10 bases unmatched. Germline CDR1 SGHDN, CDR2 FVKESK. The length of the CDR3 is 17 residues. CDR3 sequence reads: CASSQQGGTSGVKTQYF. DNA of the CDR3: TGTGCCAGCAGCCAGCAAGGCGGGACTAGCGGGGTTAAGACCCAGTACTTC.

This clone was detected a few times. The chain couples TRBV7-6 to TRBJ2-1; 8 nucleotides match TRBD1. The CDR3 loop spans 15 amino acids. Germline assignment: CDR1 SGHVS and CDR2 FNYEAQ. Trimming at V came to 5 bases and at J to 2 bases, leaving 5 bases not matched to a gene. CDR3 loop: CASSPDRGTYNEQFF. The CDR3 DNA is TGTGCCAGCAGCCCTGACAGGGGTACCTACAATGAGCAGTTCTTC.

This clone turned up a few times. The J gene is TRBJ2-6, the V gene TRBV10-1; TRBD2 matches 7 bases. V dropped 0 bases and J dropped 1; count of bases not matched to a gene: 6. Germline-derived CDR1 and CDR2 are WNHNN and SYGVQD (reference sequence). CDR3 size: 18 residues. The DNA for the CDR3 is TGCGCCAGCAGTGAGTCGGGGGGGGAAGAATCTGGGGCCAACGTCCTGACTTTC. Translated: CASSESGGEESGANVLTF.

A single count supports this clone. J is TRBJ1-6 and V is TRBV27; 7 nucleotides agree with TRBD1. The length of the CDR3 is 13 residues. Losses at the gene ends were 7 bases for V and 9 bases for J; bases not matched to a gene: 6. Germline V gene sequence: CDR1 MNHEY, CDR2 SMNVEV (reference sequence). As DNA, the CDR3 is TGTGCCAGCAAGCAGGGGGTTCTTTCACCCCTCCACTTT. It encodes CASKQGVLSPLHF.

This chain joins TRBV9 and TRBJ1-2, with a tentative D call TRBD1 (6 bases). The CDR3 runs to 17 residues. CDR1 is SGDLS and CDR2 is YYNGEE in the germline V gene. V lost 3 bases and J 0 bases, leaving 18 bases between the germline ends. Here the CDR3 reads CASSAGQPRNANYGYTF. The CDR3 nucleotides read TGTGCCAGCAGCGCCGGACAGCCTCGAAACGCTAACTATGGCTACACCTTC. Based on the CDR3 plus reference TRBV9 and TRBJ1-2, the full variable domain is DSGVTQTPKHLITATGQRVTLRCSPRSGDLSVYWYQQSLDQGLQFLIQYYNGEERAKGNILERFSAQQFPDLHSELNLSSLELGDSALYFCASSAGQPRNANYGYTFGSGTRLTVV.

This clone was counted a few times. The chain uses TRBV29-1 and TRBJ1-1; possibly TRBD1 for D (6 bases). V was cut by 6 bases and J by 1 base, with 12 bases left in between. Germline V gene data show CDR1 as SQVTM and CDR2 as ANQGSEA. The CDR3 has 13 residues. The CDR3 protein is CSVIGQSNTEAFF. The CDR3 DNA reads TGCAGCGTAATAGGACAGTCGAACACTGAAGCTTTCTTT.

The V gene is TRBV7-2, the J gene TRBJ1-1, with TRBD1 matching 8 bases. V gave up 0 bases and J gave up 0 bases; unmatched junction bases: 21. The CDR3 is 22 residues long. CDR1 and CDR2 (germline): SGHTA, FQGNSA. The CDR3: CASSLAISRVSNRGSMNTEAFF. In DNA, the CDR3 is TGTGCCAGCAGCTTAGCGATTTCGCGGGTTTCGAACAGGGGGAGCATGAACACTGAAGCTTTCTTT.

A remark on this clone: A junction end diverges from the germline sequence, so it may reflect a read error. The CDR3 coding sequence is TGTGCCAGCAGTTTAGGGGGTTGGACAGGATCCTACGAGCAGTACTTC. Protein sequence: CASSLGGWTGSYEQYF. V usage is TRBV7-9 and J usage is TRBJ2-7; 7 nucleotides align to TRBD1. The CDR3 runs 16 residues. From germline, CDR1 is SEHNR and CDR2 FQNEAQ (reference sequence).

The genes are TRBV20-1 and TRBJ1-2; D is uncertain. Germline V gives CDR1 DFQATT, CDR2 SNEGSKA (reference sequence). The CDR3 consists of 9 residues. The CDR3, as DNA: TGCAGGGCTTCGGTTGGCTACACCTTC. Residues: CRASVGYTF.

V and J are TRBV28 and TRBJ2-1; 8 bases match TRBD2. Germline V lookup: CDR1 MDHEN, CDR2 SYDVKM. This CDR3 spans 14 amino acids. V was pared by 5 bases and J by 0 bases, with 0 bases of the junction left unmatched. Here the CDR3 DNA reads TGTGCCAGCAGTAGCGGGAGCTCCTACAATGAGCAGTTCTTC. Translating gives CASSSGSSYNEQFF.

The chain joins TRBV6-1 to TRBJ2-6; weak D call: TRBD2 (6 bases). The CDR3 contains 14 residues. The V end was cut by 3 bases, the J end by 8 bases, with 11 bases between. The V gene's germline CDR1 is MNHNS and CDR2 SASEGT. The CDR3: CASSEPGVTNVLTF. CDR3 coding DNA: TGTGCCAGCAGTGAGCCGGGGGTGACCAACGTCCTGACTTTC.

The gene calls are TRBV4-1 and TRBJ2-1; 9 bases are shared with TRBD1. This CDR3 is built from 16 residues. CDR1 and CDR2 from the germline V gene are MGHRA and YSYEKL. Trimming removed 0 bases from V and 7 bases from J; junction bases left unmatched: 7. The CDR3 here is CASSQDTQGARNEQFF. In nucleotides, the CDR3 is TGCGCCAGCAGCCAAGATACACAGGGGGCTAGGAATGAGCAGTTCTTC.

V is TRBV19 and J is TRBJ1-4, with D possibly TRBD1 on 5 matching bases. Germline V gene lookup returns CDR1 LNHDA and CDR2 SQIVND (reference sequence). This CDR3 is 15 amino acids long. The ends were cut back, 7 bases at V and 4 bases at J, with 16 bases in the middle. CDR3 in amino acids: CASKPARAFNEKLFF. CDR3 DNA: TGTGCCAGTAAGCCGGCCAGGGCCTTTAATGAAAAACTGTTTTTT.

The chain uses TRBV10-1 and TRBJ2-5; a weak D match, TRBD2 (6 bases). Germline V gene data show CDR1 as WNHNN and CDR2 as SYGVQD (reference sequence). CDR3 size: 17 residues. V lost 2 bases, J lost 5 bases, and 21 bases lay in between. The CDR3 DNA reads TGCGCCAGCAGTGAGATGGGGGGTTGGGTCACCAGCGAGACCCAGTACTTC. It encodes CASSEMGGWVTSETQYF.

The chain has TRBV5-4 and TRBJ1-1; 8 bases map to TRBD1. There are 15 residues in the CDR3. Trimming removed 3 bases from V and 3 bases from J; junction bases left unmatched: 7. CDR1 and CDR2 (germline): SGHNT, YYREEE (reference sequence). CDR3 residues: CASSSRRGHDTEAFF. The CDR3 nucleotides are TGTGCCAGCAGCTCGCGCAGGGGGCATGACACTGAAGCTTTCTTT.

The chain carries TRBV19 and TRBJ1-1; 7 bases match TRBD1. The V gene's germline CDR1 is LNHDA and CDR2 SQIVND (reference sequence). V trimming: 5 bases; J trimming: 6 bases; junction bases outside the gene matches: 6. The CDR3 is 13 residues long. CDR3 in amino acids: CASSVQGLAEAFF. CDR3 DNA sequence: TGTGCCAGTAGTGTACAGGGGTTGGCTGAAGCTTTCTTT.

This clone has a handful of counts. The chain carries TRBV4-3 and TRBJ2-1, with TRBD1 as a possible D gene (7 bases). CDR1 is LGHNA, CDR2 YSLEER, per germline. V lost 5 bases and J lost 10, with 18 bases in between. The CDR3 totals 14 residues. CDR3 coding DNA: TGCGCCAGCAGCAGGGGGCTTTCGGACTACGAGCAGTTCTTC. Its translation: CASSRGLSDYEQFF.

CDR3 residues: CASSKRLAGEITDTQYF. CDR3 nucleotides: TGTGCCAGCAGTAAGAGGCTAGCGGGAGAGATCACAGATACGCAGTATTTT. This sequence joins TRBV2 and TRBJ2-3, with TRBD2 identical over 10 bases. V dropped 5 bases and J dropped 2; count of bases not matched to a gene: 10. This CDR3 spans 17 amino acids. CDR1 is SNHLY and CDR2 is FYNNEI in the germline V gene.

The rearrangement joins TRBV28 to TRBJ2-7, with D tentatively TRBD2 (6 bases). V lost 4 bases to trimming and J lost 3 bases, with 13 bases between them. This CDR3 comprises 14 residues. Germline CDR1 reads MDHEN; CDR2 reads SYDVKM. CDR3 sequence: CASSSTGLHYEQYF. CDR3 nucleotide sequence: TGTGCCAGCAGTTCTACGGGACTCCACTACGAGCAGTACTTC.

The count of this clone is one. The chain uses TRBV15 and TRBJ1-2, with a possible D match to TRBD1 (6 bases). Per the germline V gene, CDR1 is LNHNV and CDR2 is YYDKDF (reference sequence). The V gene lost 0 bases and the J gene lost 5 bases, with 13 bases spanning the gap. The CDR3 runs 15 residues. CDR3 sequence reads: CATSRELGQKYGYTF. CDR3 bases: TGTGCCACCAGCAGAGAACTCGGACAGAAGTATGGCTACACCTTC.

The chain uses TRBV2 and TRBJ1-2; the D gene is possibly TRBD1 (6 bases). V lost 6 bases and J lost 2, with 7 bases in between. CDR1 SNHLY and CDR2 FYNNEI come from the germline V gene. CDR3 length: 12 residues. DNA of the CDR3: TGTGCCAGCAGAGGACAGAACTATGGCTACACCTTC. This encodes CASRGQNYGYTF.

The CDR3 bases are TGTGCCAGCAGTTTAGGGGCCCCCGGCTATGGCTACACCTTC. It is translated as CASSLGAPGYGYTF. The chain carries TRBV28 and TRBJ1-2; D might be TRBD1 (5 bases). V was shortened by 2 bases and J by 4 bases, with 11 bases between the two germline ends. The length of the CDR3 is 14 residues. Germline lookup yields CDR1 MDHEN and CDR2 SYDVKM.

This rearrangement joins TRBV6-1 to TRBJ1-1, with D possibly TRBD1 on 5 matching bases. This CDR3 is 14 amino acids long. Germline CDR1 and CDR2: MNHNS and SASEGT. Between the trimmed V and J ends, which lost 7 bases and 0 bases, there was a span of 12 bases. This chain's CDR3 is CASTTAGVNTEAFF. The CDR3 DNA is TGTGCCAGCACAACCGCGGGGGTGAACACTGAAGCTTTCTTT.

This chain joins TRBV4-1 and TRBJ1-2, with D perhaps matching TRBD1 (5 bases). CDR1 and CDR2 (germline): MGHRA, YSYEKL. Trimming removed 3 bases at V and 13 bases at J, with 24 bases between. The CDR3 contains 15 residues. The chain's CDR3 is CASSHLTGPEARCTF. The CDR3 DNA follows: TGCGCCAGCAGCCATTTAACAGGCCCCGAAGCGAGGTGCACCTTC.

CDR3 DNA: TGTGCCAGCAGTGATTTTTCTAGCGGCAGTGAGCAGTTCTTC. Protein: CASSDFSSGSEQFF. The V call is TRBV6-4, the J call TRBJ2-1, with 7 bases fitting TRBD2. Germline CDR1 MRHNA, CDR2 SNTAGT. Trimming at V came to 3 bases and at J to 9 bases, leaving 8 bases not matched to a gene. This CDR3 is 14 amino acids long.

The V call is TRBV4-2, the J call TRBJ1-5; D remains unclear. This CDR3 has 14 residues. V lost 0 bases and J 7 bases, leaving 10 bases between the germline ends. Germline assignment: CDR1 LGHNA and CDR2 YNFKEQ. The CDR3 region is CASSQDRRKQPQHF. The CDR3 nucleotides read TGTGCCAGCAGCCAAGACAGGCGAAAACAGCCCCAGCATTTT.

The CDR3 DNA follows: TGCGCCAGCAGCTTGAGGACAGGGGATGAAAAACTGTTTTTT. It translates to CASSLRTGDEKLFF. The chain recombines TRBV5-1 with TRBJ1-4; TRBD1 matches at 9 bases. J gave up 6 bases and V 1 base, and 1 base lay outside the gene matches. The CDR3 runs 14 residues. The germline V gene has CDR1 SGHRS and CDR2 YFSETQ.